The 3 T cell receptor beta chains in this list originate from one sample, sequenced in a study of T cells after yellow fever vaccination. TCRdb called the 5' RACE reads again in MiXCR, with one record for every CDR3 protein. The sample has 250,000 to 350,000 distinct CDR3 sequences, approximately 10% seen once; the top ten hold around 3.5%. Sample: CD4+ T cells sorted from PBMCs, taken 5 days after the yellow fever booster vaccination. These TCRs come from a man aged 18 to 30 who received the YFV17D yellow fever vaccine.

V and J are TRBV5-6 and TRBJ2-7, with 13 nucleotides matching TRBD2. This CDR3 comprises 17 residues. V lost 5 bases, J lost 1 base, and 9 bases stayed unmatched. CDR1 is SGHDT and CDR2 is YYEEEE in the germline V gene. CDR3 residues: CASSNGLAGVKSYEQYF. The DNA for the CDR3 is TGTGCCAGCAGTAACGGACTAGCGGGGGTGAAGTCCTACGAGCAGTACTTC.

This clonotype was seen a few times. The chain uses TRBV7-2 and TRBJ1-5; 10 bases align to TRBD1. Germline trimming cut 3 bases from V and 7 bases from J; bases unmatched to any gene: 6. The CDR3 is 15 amino acids. The germline V gene encodes CDR1 SGHTA and CDR2 FQGNSA. The CDR3 coding sequence is TGTGCCAGCAGCTTGAGACAGGGGGCCAGGCAGCCCCAGCATTTT. Amino acids: CASSLRQGARQPQHF.

This clonotype was counted a few times. The CDR3 sequence is CASSLGGLGQLNYGYTF. The DNA of the CDR3 is TGTGCCAGCAGCTTGGGGGGCTTAGGACAGCTCAACTATGGCTACACCTTC. This sequence joins TRBV5-6 and TRBJ1-2; D perhaps matches TRBD1 (6 bases). Trimming left V 0 bases short and J 2 bases short, with 17 bases between. Per germline, CDR1 SGHDT and CDR2 YYEEEE. The length of the CDR3 is 17 residues.